Below, 22 T cell receptor beta chains from the same sample are listed, as sequenced in a study of Graves' ophthalmopathy and Graves' hyperthyroidism (dated by TCRdb to 2017 to 2018). Sequencing instrument: Illumina HiSeq 2000. For repertoire sequencing, the TCR beta CDR3 regions were amplified from RNA transcripts. The first round was an RT-PCR using HTBI primers with the Qiagen OneStep RT-PCR kit, and this first round was followed by a second-round multiplex PCR, then size selection and purification. TCRdb handled the public reads itself, with Q25 trimming in fastp and clone calling in MiXCR, and kept productive beta chains. For every CDR3 protein sequence, its rows merge into one entry that carries the most common genes and DNA. This sample is represented by under 350,000 distinct CDR3 sequences; 17% of them were singletons. The ten most abundant clones make up 9% to 15% of the sample. Source material: peripheral blood. These receptors were collected from an adult man with Graves' ophthalmopathy.

In its sample, this clonotype was seen many times. The V call is TRBV29-1, the J call TRBJ2-7; TRBD2 matches at 7 bases. Trimming removed 6 bases from V and 1 base from J; junction bases left unmatched: 12. The CDR3 sequence is 15 residues long. Germline CDR1 is SQVTM and CDR2 is ANQGSEA. CDR3 sequence reads: CSVKGSSGSSYEQYF. CDR3 DNA: TGCAGCGTGAAAGGGTCTAGCGGTTCATCCTACGAGCAGTACTTC.

This clonotype was seen many times. This sequence joins TRBV19 and TRBJ1-5; D unclear. V lost 0 bases to trimming and J lost 3 bases, with 12 bases between them. CDR3 length: 16 residues. The V gene's germline CDR1 is LNHDA and CDR2 SQIVND (reference sequence). The CDR3, as DNA: TGTGCCAGTAGTATAGAATCCGGCAGGACCAATCAGCCCCAGCATTTT. This gives the protein CASSIESGRTNQPQHF.

This clonotype was found many times. The chain combines TRBV27 with TRBJ1-5; D may be TRBD1 (6 bases). CDR1 and CDR2 from the germline V gene are MNHEY and SMNVEV (reference sequence). V was pared by 5 bases and J by 5 bases, with 10 bases between. This CDR3 is 13 amino acids long. Here the CDR3 DNA reads TGTGCCAGCAGTCGACAGGTCGATCAGCCCCAGCATTTT. Translating it yields CASSRQVDQPQHF.

This clonotype was detected ten times or more. The CDR3 DNA reads TGCGCCAGCAGCTTACAGGGGGATTGGGAAAACATTCAGTACTTC. Residues: CASSLQGDWENIQYF. This chain links TRBV5-1 with TRBJ2-4; 8 bases match TRBD1. With V trimmed by 2 bases and J by 5 bases, 6 bases remained unmatched. Germline-derived CDR1 and CDR2 are SGHRS and YFSETQ. This CDR3 region has 15 residues.

The gene calls are TRBV11-2 and TRBJ2-7, with TRBD2 matching over 13 bases. V trimming: 5 bases; J trimming: 6 bases; junction bases outside the gene matches: 10. The CDR3 totals 16 residues. Germline assignment: CDR1 SGHAT and CDR2 FQNNGV. In nucleotides, the CDR3 is TGTGCCAGCAGCCCTCACGGACTAGCGGGAGTGGTCGAGCAGTACTTC. Residues: CASSPHGLAGVVEQYF. Supplemented by reference TRBV11-2 and TRBJ2-7, the full variable domain reads EAGVAQSPRYKIIEKRQSVAFWCNPISGHATLYWYQQILGQGPKLLIQFQNNGVVDDSQLPKDRFSAERLKGVDSTLKIQPAKLEDSAVYLCASSPHGLAGVVEQYFGPGTRLTVT.

Many counts were recorded for this clonotype. The chain links TRBV6-1 to TRBJ1-1; D remains unclear. Germline V CDR1 and CDR2: MNHNS, SASEGT. Trimming removed 6 bases from V and 4 bases from J, with 9 bases in between. The CDR3 is 12 amino acids. CDR3 DNA: TGTGCCAGCAGACCGGAGGGCACTGAAGCTTTCTTT. This encodes CASRPEGTEAFF.

This clonotype has ten or more counts. The V gene is TRBV7-2, the J gene TRBJ2-5, with D uncertain. Germline CDR1 SGHTA, CDR2 FQGNSA. The V end lost 1 base, the J end lost 5 bases, and 5 bases lay between the germline ends. This CDR3 spans 12 amino acids. For the CDR3, the DNA is TGTGCCAGCAGCTTAGGGCCCGAGACCCAGTACTTC. Translating it yields CASSLGPETQYF.

V gene TRBV6-1 combines with J gene TRBJ1-1; TRBD1 might be the D (5 bases). CDR3 length equals 14 residues. Germline V gives CDR1 MNHNS, CDR2 SASEGT. V shed 3 bases and J shed 4 bases, with 12 bases lying between them. CDR3 loop: CASSEQGVSTEAFF. The CDR3 DNA sequence: TGTGCCAGCAGTGAGCAGGGAGTTAGCACTGAAGCTTTCTTT.

This clonotype was detected many times. The chain has TRBV11-2 and TRBJ2-5; 12 nucleotides agree with TRBD2. This CDR3 spans 19 amino acids. V lost 0 bases, J lost 0 bases, and 8 bases stayed unmatched. Per the germline V gene, CDR1 is SGHAT and CDR2 is FQNNGV. The CDR3 region is CASSLDWTSGTKYQETQYF. CDR3 nucleotide sequence: TGTGCCAGCAGCTTAGACTGGACTAGCGGGACAAAGTACCAAGAGACCCAGTACTTC.

The sample holds many counts of this clonotype. The CDR3 DNA is TGCGGGGGGACGAGAGAATACGAGCAGTACTTC. Translation: CGGTREYEQYF. This chain connects TRBV20-1 to TRBJ2-7; a possible D gene is TRBD2 (6 bases). This CDR3 spans 11 amino acids. Germline V gives CDR1 DFQATT, CDR2 SNEGSKA (reference sequence).

This clonotype was counted at least ten times. The CDR3 sequence: CASKAGPSYEQYF. The CDR3, as DNA: TGTGCCAGCAAGGCAGGCCCTTCCTACGAGCAGTACTTC. V is TRBV2 and J is TRBJ2-7; D not resolved. CDR3 length equals 13 residues. The V and J ends lost 7 bases and 1 base respectively, with 11 bases between them. Looked up from germline, CDR1 is SNHLY and CDR2 is FYNNEI. Full variable domain (remainder filled in from reference TRBV2 and TRBJ2-7): EPEVTQTPSHQVTQMGQEVILRCVPISNHLYFYWYRQILGQKVEFLVSFYNNEISEKSEIFDDQFSVERPDGSNFTLKIRSTKLEDSAMYFCASKAGPSYEQYFGPGTRLTVT.

In this sample, this clonotype turned up many times. The chain joins TRBV6-5 to TRBJ2-7, with 7 positions matching TRBD2. CDR1 and CDR2 from the germline V gene are MNHEY and SVGAGI. The trim removed 6 bases at V and 0 bases at J, leaving 8 bases unmatched. The CDR3 sequence is 15 residues long. Written as DNA, the CDR3 is TGTGCCAGCAGCTCCACAGCGGGGAGCTCCTACGAGCAGTACTTC. Protein: CASSSTAGSSYEQYF.

This clonotype was found many times. The chain is built from TRBV7-2 and TRBJ1-2; no definite D call. The ends were cut back, 5 bases at V and 5 bases at J, with 15 bases in the middle. The germline V gene encodes CDR1 SGHTA and CDR2 FQGNSA. The CDR3 covers 14 residues. The CDR3 sequence: CASSVGPESYGYTF. Written as DNA, the CDR3 is TGTGCCAGCAGCGTTGGCCCCGAATCGTATGGCTACACCTTC.

There are many counts of this clonotype. The chain uses TRBV12-3 or TRBV12-4 and TRBJ1-2; no clear D. The CDR3 covers 11 residues. The ends were cut back, 2 bases at V and 14 bases at J, with 12 bases in the middle. As DNA, the CDR3 is TGTGCCAGCAGTTTAAGAGAGGACCGTACCTTC. This codes for CASSLREDRTF.

The chain is built from TRBV24-1 and TRBJ2-7; perhaps TRBD2 as D (7 bases). The CDR3 is 12 amino acids. CDR1 and CDR2 from the germline V gene are KGHDR and SFDVKD. Trimming took off 9 bases at V and 3 bases at J, with 11 bases between the two ends. CDR3 nucleotide sequence: TGTGCCACCGGGGGGGCCAACTACGAGCAGTACTTC. This gives the protein CATGGANYEQYF.

This clonotype was observed many times. The chain joins TRBV20-1 to TRBJ2-7, with D perhaps given as TRBD1 or TRBD2 (5 bases each). Trimming stripped 4 bases from V and 5 bases from J, with 21 bases between. Germline CDR1 reads DFQATT; CDR2 reads SNEGSKA (reference sequence). The CDR3 length is 15 residues. CDR3: CSAISSGRPHNEQYF. The CDR3 DNA sequence: TGCAGTGCTATTTCCTCGGGACGCCCCCACAACGAGCAGTACTTC.

This clonotype was seen at least ten times. The gene calls are TRBV29-1 and TRBJ2-7, with unresolved D. Looked up from germline, CDR1 is SQVTM and CDR2 is ANQGSEA. V was shortened by 2 bases and J by 6 bases, with 23 bases between the two germline ends. This CDR3 comprises 16 residues. DNA of the CDR3: TGCAGCGTTGAAATGTCTCCGCACAGTTGGACCCGCGAGCAGTACTTC. Translated: CSVEMSPHSWTREQYF.

Many counts were recorded for this clonotype. This chain connects TRBV12-3 or TRBV12-4 to TRBJ1-1; D unresolved. This CDR3 spans 14 amino acids. Trimming took off 0 bases at V and 4 bases at J, with 9 bases between the two ends. The CDR3 bases are TGTGCCAGCAGTTTAGCGGGAAAGGGCACTGAAGCTTTCTTT. Protein product: CASSLAGKGTEAFF.

Many counts were recorded for this clonotype. CDR3 coding DNA: TGTGCCAGCAGCCCGTCCAGGGGTCTCATGACTGAAGCTTTCTTT. Its translation is CASSPSRGLMTEAFF. The gene calls are TRBV7-3 and TRBJ1-1, with D possibly matching TRBD1 (6 bases). Germline assignment: CDR1 SGHTA and CDR2 FQGTGA. The V and J ends lost 5 bases and 5 bases respectively, with 18 bases between them. This CDR3 is built from 15 residues. Using reference TRBV7-3 and TRBJ1-1 for the parts outside the CDR3, the full variable domain is GAGVSQTPSNKVTEKGKYVELRCDPISGHTALYWYRQSLGQGPEFLIYFQGTGAADDSGLPNDRFFAVRPEGSVSTLKIQRTERGDSAVYLCASSPSRGLMTEAFFGQGTRLTVV.

At least ten counts were recorded for this clonotype. The rearrangement joins TRBV7-8 to TRBJ2-7; D is possibly TRBD2 (6 bases). The CDR3 loop spans 13 amino acids. V was shortened by 5 bases and J by 13 bases, with 21 bases between the two germline ends. Germline V gene data show CDR1 as SGHVS and CDR2 as FQNEAQ. Here the CDR3 DNA reads TGTGCCAGCAGCCCACCAGGGACCGGGACTCACTACTTC. Translating it yields CASSPPGTGTHYF. Full variable domain (missing parts from reference TRBV7-8 and TRBJ2-7): GAGVSQSPRYKVAKRGQDVALRCDPISGHVSLFWYQQALGQGPEFLTYFQNEAQLDKSGLPSDRFFAERPEGSVSTLKIQRTQQEDSAVYLCASSPPGTGTHYFGPGTRLTVT.

This clonotype was seen at least ten times. The chain is built from TRBV6-1 and TRBJ2-5, with TRBD2 matching over 16 bases. Germline V gives CDR1 MNHNS, CDR2 SASEGT. V was clipped by 4 bases and J by 5 bases; unmatched bases: 7. CDR3 length: 17 residues. The DNA for the CDR3 is TGTGCCAGCAGTGTCGCACCGGGACTAGCGGGAGGGGAGACCCAGTACTTC. As protein: CASSVAPGLAGGETQYF.

This clonotype was recorded many times. The rearrangement joins TRBV5-1 to TRBJ2-2, with D perhaps TRBD1 (5 bases). V shed 0 bases and J shed 1 base, with 10 bases lying between them. There are 16 residues in the CDR3. CDR1 is SGHRS and CDR2 is YFSETQ in the germline V gene. The CDR3 region is CASSLGQTGNTGELFF. CDR3 DNA sequence: TGCGCCAGCAGCTTGGGCCAAACAGGGAACACCGGGGAGCTGTTTTTT.